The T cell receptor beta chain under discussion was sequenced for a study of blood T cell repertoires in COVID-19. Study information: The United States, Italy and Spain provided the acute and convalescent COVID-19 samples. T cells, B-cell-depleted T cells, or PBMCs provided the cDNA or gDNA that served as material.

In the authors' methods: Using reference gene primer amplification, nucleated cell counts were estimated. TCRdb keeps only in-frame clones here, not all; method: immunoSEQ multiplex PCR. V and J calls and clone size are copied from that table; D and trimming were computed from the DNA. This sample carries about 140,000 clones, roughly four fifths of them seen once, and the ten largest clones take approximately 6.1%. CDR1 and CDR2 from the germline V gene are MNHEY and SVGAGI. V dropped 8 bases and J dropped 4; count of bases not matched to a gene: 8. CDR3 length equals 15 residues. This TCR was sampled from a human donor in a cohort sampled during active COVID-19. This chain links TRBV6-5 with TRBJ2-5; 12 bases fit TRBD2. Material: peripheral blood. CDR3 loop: CASSSLAGGRETQYF. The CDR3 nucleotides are TGTGCCAGCTCTTCACTAGCGGGGGGAAGAGAGACCCAGTACTTC.